This T cell receptor beta chain was recovered during a study of blood T cell repertoires in COVID-19. The wider study: T cells, B-cell-depleted T cells, or PBMCs provided the cDNA or gDNA that served as material.

The CDR3 sequence is 14 residues long. The V end was cut by 3 bases, the J end by 1 base, with 9 bases between. Per the germline V gene, CDR1 is SNHLY and CDR2 is FYNNEI. Clones were read by immunoSEQ multiplex PCR, and TCRdb kept only the in-frame ones, dropping some. The sample lists under 500,000 clones, roughly nine tenths occurring once. Participants were aged roughly 18 to 89 years from around 25 US areas. Allocation to cohorts depended on clinical history reported by the participants. J is TRBJ1-2 and V is TRBV2; D is ambiguous. The TCR sequence derives from a man aged 25-40 years who had recovered from COVID-19. Material for sequencing was PBMCs or T cells enriched from blood (not recorded which). The CDR3 region has the DNA TGTGCCAGCAGTGACTCATCTATTAACTATGGCTACACCTTC. Translation gives CASSDSSINYGYTF. Together with reference TRBV2 and TRBJ1-2, the CDR3 gives the full variable domain: EPEVTQTPSHQVTQMGQEVILRCVPISNHLYFYWYRQILGQKVEFLVSFYNNEISEKSEIFDDQFSVERPDGSNFTLKIRSTKLEDSAMYFCASSDSSINYGYTFGSGTRLTVV.